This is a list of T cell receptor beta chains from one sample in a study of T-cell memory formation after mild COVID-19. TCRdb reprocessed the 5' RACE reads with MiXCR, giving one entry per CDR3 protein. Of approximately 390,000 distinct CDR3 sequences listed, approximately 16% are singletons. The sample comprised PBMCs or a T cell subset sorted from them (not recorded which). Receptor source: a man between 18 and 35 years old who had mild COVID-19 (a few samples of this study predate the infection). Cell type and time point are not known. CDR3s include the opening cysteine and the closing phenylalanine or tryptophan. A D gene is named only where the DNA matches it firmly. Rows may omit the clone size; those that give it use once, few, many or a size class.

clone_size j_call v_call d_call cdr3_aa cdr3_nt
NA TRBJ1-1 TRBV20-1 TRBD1 CSATLTGGMNTEAFF TGCAGTGCCACCCTAACAGGGGGAATGAACACTGAAGCTTTCTTT
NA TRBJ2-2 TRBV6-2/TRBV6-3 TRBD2 CASRLRTSGVTGELFF TGTGCCAGCAGGCTCCGGACTAGCGGGGTCACCGGGGAGCTGTTTTTT
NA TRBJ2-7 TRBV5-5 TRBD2 CASSAGTTYEQYF TGTGCCAGCAGTGCCGGGACTACCTACGAGCAGTACTTC
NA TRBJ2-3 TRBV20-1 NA CSARVISTDTQYF TGCAGTGCTAGAGTTATTAGCACAGATACGCAGTATTTT
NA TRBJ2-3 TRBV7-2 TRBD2 CASSISGGGASDTQYF TGTGCCAGCAGCATCTCAGGCGGGGGGGCATCAGATACGCAGTATTTT
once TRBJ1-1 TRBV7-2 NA CASSLSLGVGYTEAFF TGTGCCAGCAGCCTGTCTCTGGGGGTTGGGTACACTGAAGCTTTCTTT
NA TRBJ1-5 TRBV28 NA CASRGGGPKPQHF TGTGCCAGCAGAGGGGGGGGTCCCAAGCCCCAGCATTTT
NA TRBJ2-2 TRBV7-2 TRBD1 CASSAWDRTGELFF TGTGCCAGCAGCGCCTGGGACAGGACCGGGGAGCTGTTTTTT
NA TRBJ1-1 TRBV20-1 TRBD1 CSARALNRGRFNYEAFF TGCAGTGCTAGAGCCCTAAACAGGGGGCGTTTTAATTATGAAGCTTTCTTT
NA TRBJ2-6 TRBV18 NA CASSPFNLGSGANVLTF TGTGCCAGCTCACCTTTTAATCTTGGCTCTGGGGCCAACGTCCTGACTTTC
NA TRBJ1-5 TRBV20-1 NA CGVSGGAEQPQHF TGCGGTGTTTCTGGAGGGGCGGAACAGCCCCAGCATTTT
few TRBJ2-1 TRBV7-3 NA CASSPTRDTRMNEQFF TGTGCCAGCAGCCCAACCCGGGACACACGTATGAATGAGCAGTTCTTC
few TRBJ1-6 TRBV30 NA CAWSVQEGSSYNSPLHF TGTGCCTGGAGTGTACAGGAGGGGAGCTCCTATAATTCACCCCTCCACTTT
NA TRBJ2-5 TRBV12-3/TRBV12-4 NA CASSPDPVPGTQYF TGTGCCAGCAGTCCGGACCCCGTGCCCGGGACCCAGTACTTC
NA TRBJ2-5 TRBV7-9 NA CASRPTNQETQYF TGTGCCAGCAGGCCGACTAACCAAGAGACCCAGTACTTC
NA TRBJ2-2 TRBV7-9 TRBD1 CASSLLQGDTGELFF TGTGCCAGCAGCTTACTCCAGGGGGACACCGGGGAGCTGTTTTTT
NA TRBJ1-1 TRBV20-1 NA CSARDPYREHTEAFF TGCAGTGCTAGGGACCCCTACAGGGAGCACACTGAAGCTTTCTTT
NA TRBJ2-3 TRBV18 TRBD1 CASSPRGGTGGTDTQYF TGTGCCAGCTCACCACGAGGCGGGACAGGAGGCACAGATACGCAGTATTTT
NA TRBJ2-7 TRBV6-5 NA CASGSGDLYEQYF TGTGCCAGCGGTTCGGGGGACCTCTACGAGCAGTACTTC
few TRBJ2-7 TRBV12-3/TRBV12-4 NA CASSFASNSYEQYF TGTGCCAGCAGTTTCGCTTCAAACTCCTACGAGCAGTACTTC
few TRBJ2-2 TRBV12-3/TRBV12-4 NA CASDSRLNTGELFF TGTGCCAGCGACAGCAGACTGAACACCGGGGAGCTGTTTTTT
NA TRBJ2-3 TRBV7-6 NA CASSLGTPKRAQYF TGTGCCAGCAGCTTAGGCACCCCTAAGCGCGCGCAGTATTTT
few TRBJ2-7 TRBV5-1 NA CASRKNSGSSYEQYF TGCGCCAGCAGGAAAAACTCAGGATCATCCTACGAGCAGTACTTC
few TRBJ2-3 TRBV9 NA CASSIQGKDTQYF TGTGCCAGCAGCATTCAGGGGAAAGATACGCAGTATTTT
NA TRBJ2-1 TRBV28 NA CASSPYRNYNEQFF TGTGCCAGCAGTCCTTACAGGAATTACAATGAGCAGTTCTTC
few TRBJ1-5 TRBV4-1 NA CASSRKGHF TGCGCCAGCAGCCGTAAAGGCCATTTT
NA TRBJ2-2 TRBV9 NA CASSVWGSHTGELFF TGTGCCAGCAGCGTCTGGGGCAGTCACACCGGGGAGCTGTTTTTT
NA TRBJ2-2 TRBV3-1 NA CASSRKGPWARGELFF TGTGCCAGCAGCCGGAAGGGCCCGTGGGCACGTGGGGAGCTGTTTTTT
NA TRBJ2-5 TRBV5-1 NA CASSTAKQGVKTQYF TGCGCCAGCAGCACCGCCAAACAGGGCGTAAAGACCCAGTACTTC
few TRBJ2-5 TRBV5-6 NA CASSRGRFDQETQYF TGTGCCAGCAGCCGGGGGCGATTCGACCAAGAGACCCAGTACTTC
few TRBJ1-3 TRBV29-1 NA CSVRQDSGNTIYF TGCAGCGTTCGACAGGACTCTGGAAACACCATATATTTT
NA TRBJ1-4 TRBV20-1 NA CSAKGTSTNEKLFF TGCAGTGCTAAGGGGACATCAACTAATGAAAAACTGTTTTTT
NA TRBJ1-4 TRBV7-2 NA CASSLAQGSRGEKLFF TGTGCCAGCAGCTTAGCGCAGGGATCCCGGGGGGAAAAACTGTTTTTT